What follows are 20 T cell receptor beta chains derived from one specimen sequenced in a study of immune characterization of retroperitoneal liposarcoma (dated by TCRdb to between 2019 and 2020). Libraries were prepared through PCR. Sequenced using a NextSeq 500. TCRdb itself trimmed the public reads at Q25 with fastp, ran MiXCR and retained productive beta chains. Identical CDR3 proteins give one entry, which carries the most common genes and DNA. This sample gives some 9,900 distinct CDR3 sequences in total; around 28% of them show up just once. The ten largest make up about 8% of the sample. Sequencing was carried out using tumor tissue. These receptor sequences come from a male donor with retroperitoneal liposarcoma.

This chain uses TRBV11-3 with TRBJ2-5, with D possibly matching TRBD2 (6 bases). The V gene lost 2 bases and the J gene lost 5 bases, with 12 bases spanning the gap. The CDR3 spans 14 residues. CDR1 is SGHNT and CDR2 is YENEEA in the germline V gene. Here the CDR3 reads CASSLRSGRETQYF. The CDR3 coding sequence is TGTGCCAGCAGCTTACGTAGCGGTCGGGAGACCCAGTACTTC.

This sequence joins TRBV27 and TRBJ2-1; tentative D call: TRBD2 (6 bases). With 1 base removed from V and 7 bases from J, the gap between germline ends came to 17 bases. Looked up from germline, CDR1 is MNHEY and CDR2 is SMNVEV (reference sequence). The CDR3 covers 16 residues. CDR3 in amino acids: CASSLYVAGSNNEQFF. The DNA for the CDR3 is TGTGCCAGCAGTTTATATGTTGCGGGATCGAATAATGAGCAGTTCTTC.

This clonotype qualifies as medium-sized. This chain uses TRBV7-2 with TRBJ2-1; possibly TRBD2 for D (6 bases). With 3 bases removed from V and 13 bases from J, the gap between germline ends came to 13 bases. Germline V gene lookup returns CDR1 SGHTA and CDR2 FQGNSA. This CDR3 is 12 amino acids long. CDR3 protein: CASSFHREAQFF. The DNA for the CDR3 is TGTGCCAGCAGCTTTCATAGGGAGGCCCAGTTCTTC.

Within the sample, this clonotype is medium-sized. The chain combines TRBV6-1 with TRBJ2-5; TRBD1 is a possible D gene (7 bases). The germline V gene has CDR1 MNHNS and CDR2 SASEGT. The CDR3 sequence is 18 residues long. V lost 2 bases and J 5 bases, leaving 24 bases between the germline ends. CDR3 DNA: TGTGCCAGCAGTGAACTAAGGAGGGGGCGCCCAGGGTTTGAGACCCAGTACTTC. Translated, it gives CASSELRRGRPGFETQYF.

Ten or more counts support this clonotype. V gene TRBV10-2 combines with J gene TRBJ1-5; D uncertain. This CDR3 is 14 amino acids long. V was trimmed by 4 bases and J by 1 base, leaving 8 bases between them. Germline V gene sequence: CDR1 WSHSY, CDR2 SAAADI. CDR3 amino acids: CASSVGESNQPQHF. CDR3 in DNA: TGCGCCAGCAGTGTGGGAGAGAGCAATCAGCCCCAGCATTTT.

The chain carries TRBV7-6 and TRBJ1-4; D is ambiguous. Between the trimmed V and J ends, which lost 8 bases and 4 bases, there was a span of 14 bases. The CDR3 totals 14 residues. Germline CDR1 SGHVS, CDR2 FNYEAQ. The chain's CDR3 is CASGRSALNEKLFF. The CDR3 coding sequence is TGTGCCAGCGGCAGATCAGCGCTTAATGAAAAACTGTTTTTT.

There are many counts of this clonotype. The chain is built from TRBV6-1 and TRBJ2-1; 9 nucleotides align to TRBD2. The V segment lost 1 base and the J segment 13 bases; nucleotides outside the gene matches: 11. The CDR3 contains 15 residues. Germline V gene lookup returns CDR1 MNHNS and CDR2 SASEGT. CDR3 sequence: CASSEEASGAETQFF. Written as DNA, the CDR3 is TGTGCCAGCAGTGAAGAGGCTAGCGGGGCGGAGACCCAGTTCTTC.

This clonotype was counted many times. This sequence joins TRBV6-1 and TRBJ2-1; 7 positions match TRBD2. The junction had 13 bases not matched to a gene; V was cut back by 7 bases and J by 10 bases. Per germline, CDR1 MNHNS and CDR2 SASEGT. This CDR3 has 14 amino acids. The CDR3 sequence is CASTETSYPYEQFF. The CDR3 bases are TGTGCCAGCACCGAGACTAGCTACCCCTACGAGCAGTTCTTC.

Judged by abundance, this clonotype is medium-sized (0.01 to 0.1%). CDR3 coding DNA: TGTGCCAGCATCCCCGAGGGGGGACGGTTTCATGAGCAGTTCTTC. The encoded protein is CASIPEGGRFHEQFF. The genes are TRBV6-1 and TRBJ2-1, with D perhaps TRBD1 or TRBD2 (6 bases each). The CDR3 runs 15 residues. Deletions cut 7 bases from V and 8 bases from J, with 21 bases between. Per the germline V gene, CDR1 is MNHNS and CDR2 is SASEGT.

In its sample, this clonotype was seen many times. The V call is TRBV6-1, the J call TRBJ1-2; TRBD1 agrees at 7 bases. CDR1 is MNHNS, CDR2 SASEGT, per germline. V shed 5 bases, J shed 6 bases, and the junction held 6 bases outside the gene matches. The CDR3 length is 13 residues. The CDR3 sequence is CASSRSGTDGYTF. The DNA for the CDR3 is TGTGCCAGCAGTAGATCCGGGACAGATGGCTACACCTTC.

Comments on this clonotype: At one end, the junction sequence differs from germline, possibly due to a read error. The chain has TRBV5-3 and TRBJ2-6; D may be TRBD2 (6 bases). TRBV5-3 is assigned to the ORF class and has an uncertain function. This CDR3 has 16 amino acids. This CDR3 reads CASSLVEGPGANVLTF. The CDR3 DNA sequence: TGTGCCAGCAGCTTGGTGGAGGGTCCTGGGGCCAACGTCCTGACTTTC.

V and J are TRBV7-9 and TRBJ2-3, with D perhaps assigned TRBD1 or TRBD2 (5 bases each). Germline V gene lookup returns CDR1 SEHNR and CDR2 FQNEAQ (reference sequence). The CDR3 is 16 residues long. The V gene lost 4 bases and the J gene lost 3 bases, with 17 bases spanning the gap. The DNA of the CDR3 is TGTGCCAGCAGCTCCCGGGGCGGGCGGAATACAGATACGCAGTATTTT. Translated, it gives CASSSRGGRNTDTQYF. Drawing the rest from reference TRBV7-9 and TRBJ2-3, the complete variable domain is DTGVSQNPRHKITKRGQNVTFRCDPISEHNRLYWYRQTLGQGPEFLTYFQNEAQLEKSRLLSDRFSAERPKGSFSTLEIQRTEQGDSAMYLCASSSRGGRNTDTQYFGPGTRLTVL.

This chain uses TRBV14 with TRBJ2-4; 8 bases fit TRBD1. The CDR3 consists of 21 residues. Trimming cost V 1 base and J 0 bases; bases outside gene matches: 17. CDR1 SGHDN and CDR2 FVKESK come from the germline V gene. The CDR3 DNA follows: TGTGCCAGCAGCCAAGGCGAAGACTCTTGGGGACAGGCCCTAGCCAAAAACATTCAGTACTTC. It translates to CASSQGEDSWGQALAKNIQYF.

By share of the sample, this clonotype is medium-sized. The CDR3 reads CASSLRTGNQETQFF. CDR3 DNA sequence: TGTGCCAGCAGCTTAAGGACAGGGAATCAAGAGACCCAGTTCTTC. This chain joins TRBV7-2 and TRBJ2-1; TRBD1 agrees at 8 bases. The V gene's germline CDR1 is SGHTA and CDR2 FQGNSA. The CDR3 covers 15 residues. V trimming: 2 bases; J trimming: 13 bases; junction bases outside the gene matches: 13. Complete variable domain (other parts from reference TRBV7-2 and TRBJ2-1): GAGVSQSPSNKVTEKGKDVELRCDPISGHTALYWYRQSLGQGLEFLIYFQGNSAPDKSGLPSDRFSAERTGGSVSTLTIQRTQQEDSAVYLCASSLRTGNQETQFFGPGTRLTVL.

This chain joins TRBV12-3 or TRBV12-4 and TRBJ1-1; no reliable D call. The CDR3 spans 13 residues. Trimming cost V 5 bases and J 4 bases, with 11 bases left between them. DNA for the CDR3: TGTGCCAGCAGTACCCGGGAGGGCACTGAAGCTTTCTTT. Translated: CASSTREGTEAFF.

Ten or more counts support this clonotype. The chain joins TRBV11-3 to TRBJ2-1; 7 bases fit TRBD2. Germline V gene data show CDR1 as SGHNT and CDR2 as YENEEA. Trimming at V came to 1 base and at J to 10 bases, leaving 10 bases not matched to a gene. CDR3 length equals 15 residues. CDR3: CASSLVGGSRYEQFF. CDR3 nucleotide sequence: TGTGCCAGCAGCTTAGTCGGCGGGAGCAGGTACGAGCAGTTCTTC.

This clonotype has only a few counts. The chain couples TRBV12-5 to TRBJ2-4, with no clear D. V lost 6 bases, J lost 13 bases, and 16 bases lay in between. Germline assignment: CDR1 LGHNT and CDR2 FRNRAP. The CDR3 runs 12 residues. This chain's CDR3 is CASGRIPNEQYF. The CDR3 DNA reads as TGTGCTAGTGGCAGAATCCCAAATGAGCAGTACTTC.

This chain joins TRBV12-3 or TRBV12-4 and TRBJ1-5; a possible D gene is TRBD1 (5 bases). The CDR3 loop spans 13 amino acids. The V gene lost 2 bases and the J gene lost 4 bases, with 6 bases spanning the gap. CDR3: CASSLRQNQPQHF. The CDR3 nucleotides read TGTGCCAGCAGTTTACGACAGAATCAGCCCCAGCATTTT.

This CDR3 is CASSYSSGKETQYF. The CDR3 DNA sequence: TGTGCCAGCAGTTACTCCAGCGGGAAAGAGACCCAGTACTTC. V gene TRBV6-6 combines with J gene TRBJ2-7; 7 positions agree with TRBD2. The end of the DNA aligns better with TRBJ2-5, so the J call may be wrong. Per the germline V gene, CDR1 is MNHNY and CDR2 is SVGAGI (reference sequence). This CDR3 spans 14 amino acids.

The chain couples TRBV6-2 or TRBV6-3 to TRBJ2-5; 7 bases match TRBD1. CDR1 and CDR2 (germline): MNHEY, SVGEGT. Trimming removed 0 bases from V and 11 bases from J; junction bases left unmatched: 18. This CDR3 region has 17 residues. The DNA of the CDR3 is TGTGCCAGCAGTTACTCGGGGGAGAGGGGGCTCCCCCATGAGCAGTACTTC. Its translation is CASSYSGERGLPHEQYF.